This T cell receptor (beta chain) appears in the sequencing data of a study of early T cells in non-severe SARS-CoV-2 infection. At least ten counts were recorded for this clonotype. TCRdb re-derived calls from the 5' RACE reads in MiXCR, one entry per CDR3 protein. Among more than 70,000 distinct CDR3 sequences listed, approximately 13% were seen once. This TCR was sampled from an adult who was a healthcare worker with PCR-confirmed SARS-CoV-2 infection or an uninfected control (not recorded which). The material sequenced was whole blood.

CDR3 nucleotide sequence: TGTGCCAGCCACCTTGCGAGTGAGCAGTACTTC. This encodes CASHLASEQYF. J is TRBJ2-7 and V is TRBV5-4; D gene uncertain. Trimming cost V 7 bases and J 7 bases, with 12 bases left between them. This CDR3 comprises 11 residues. Germline V gene sequence: CDR1 SGHNT, CDR2 YYREEE (reference sequence).